Sequencing of this T cell receptor beta chain was carried out in a study of blood T cell repertoires in COVID-19 (dated by TCRdb to 2018 to 2021). About the study as a whole: The collaborator samples originated in the United States, Italy and Spain and spanned the acute and convalescent phases of COVID-19. The material from the prospective study consisted of cDNA or gDNA derived from T cells, B-cell-depleted T cells, or PBMCs. The dataset comprised deeply sampled blood TCRbeta repertoires from subjects exposed to, actively infected with, or recovered from COVID-19. The repertoires were released in a freely available public database intended as a resource for research on the immune response to SARS-CoV-2. The samples were drawn from two sources: the first 160 participants of the ongoing ImmuneRACE study, and fewer than 1,500 subjects contributed by 6 global collaborators. Nearly every sample came with metadata listing a de-identified subject ID, COVID-19 status, age in years and sex. Where HLA class I and class II types were available, the types were taken from metadata supplied by the sample provider, not from assay-based typing. Paper-wide results and their limitations: The amount of clinical and demographic metadata varied by source and participant and was provided uncurated.

TCRbeta CDR3 regions were amplified from genomic DNA using the immunoSEQ Assay, a bias-controlled multiplex PCR. From the authors' description of their analysis: Nucleated cell counts per sample were estimated from amplification of reference gene primers within the assay. Sequence reads were collapsed and filtered to measure the absolute abundance of every unique TCRbeta CDR3 rearrangement. For each sample, productive Simpson clonality was calculated by taking the square root of Simpson's diversity index across productive rearrangements. In TCRdb, the immuneACCESS table is reduced to in-frame sequences with V and J assigned. These tables do not hold every clone; where another copy was compared, an unresolved V gene accounts for under half, and the others remain unexplained. The DNA was the basis for D and trimming; V, J and clone size are from that table. The sample data list over 65,000 clones, and under 90% of these were observed just once. Of the sample, 44% is held by the ten largest clones.

Whole blood was collected in K2EDTA tubes by collaborating institutions according to the institutions' own protocols. Collaborator samples were shipped for TCRbeta analysis as frozen whole blood, isolated PBMCs, or DNA extracted from either sample type. This clone has a single count. What this receptor recognizes is not known. Base qualities are missing; no much larger clone stands one base away. Ends trimmed: V by 2 bases, J by 2 bases; bases unmatched to a gene: 5. Via the germline V gene, CDR1 is LGHNA and CDR2 YSLEER. The cysteine opens and the phenylalanine closes a CDR3 of 15 amino acids. This entry keeps only the CDR3 DNA: 45 bases, framed from base 1.

This clonotype was sampled from a man older than 75 with acute or convalescent COVID-19. The sequenced sample was peripheral blood. The chain is made from TRBV4-3 and TRBJ1-1; the junction holds 7 bases that match TRBD1. The CDR3 has the sequence CASSQSTGLNTEAFF. The DNA sequence reads TGCGCCAGCAGCCAATCGACAGGGTTAAACACTGAAGCTTTCTTT.